A selection of T cell receptor beta chains follows, all from one sample in a study of shared clonotypes between healthy human individuals. Some clones are missing from TCRdb's copy, which holds only in-frame ones; the method was immunoSEQ multiplex PCR. Of about 960,000 clones in the sample, less than 85% were seen once. Input material: memory CD4+ T cells sorted from blood. The receptor set was obtained from a young man in good health. Both conserved end residues are part of each CDR3. The order of the fields is clone size, V gene, J gene, D gene, CDR3 DNA, CDR3 protein. The D gene is left open where the match is weak. The listing skips clone size in some rows; elsewhere it reads once, few, many or a size class.

abundance: few
v_gene: TRBV29-1
j_gene: TRBJ2-5
d_gene: .
CDR3nt: TGCAGCGTTGCTCTCTTGGCATCCGGAGAGACCCAGTACTTC
CDR3aa: CSVALLASGETQYF

abundance: .
v_gene: TRBV27
j_gene: TRBJ1-5
d_gene: .
CDR3nt: TGTGCCAGCAGTTTTTATGGGACGGCTAATCAGCCCCAGCATTTT
CDR3aa: CASSFYGTANQPQHF

abundance: .
v_gene: TRBV7-2
j_gene: TRBJ1-3
d_gene: .
CDR3nt: TGTGCCAGCAGCTTAGGGCCACCCACCATATATTTT
CDR3aa: CASSLGPPTIYF

abundance: .
v_gene: TRBV6-1
j_gene: TRBJ1-6
d_gene: .
CDR3nt: TGTGCCAGCGGAAGGGGAAATTCACCCCTCCACTTT
CDR3aa: CASGRGNSPLHF

abundance: once
v_gene: TRBV5-1
j_gene: TRBJ1-1
d_gene: .
CDR3nt: TGCGCCAGCAGCTTGGCCCTTTCGGGGAACACTGAAGCTTTCTTT
CDR3aa: CASSLALSGNTEAFF

abundance: few
v_gene: TRBV6-1
j_gene: TRBJ2-1
d_gene: TRBD1
CDR3nt: TGTGCCAGCAGGACAGGGCAAAGCTCCTACAATGAGCAGTTCTTC
CDR3aa: CASRTGQSSYNEQFF

abundance: .
v_gene: TRBV4-1
j_gene: TRBJ2-3
d_gene: TRBD1
CDR3nt: TGCGCCAGCAGCCTTGGACAGGGCCTCAGGAGCACAGATACGCAGTATTTT
CDR3aa: CASSLGQGLRSTDTQYF

abundance: .
v_gene: TRBV2
j_gene: TRBJ2-3
d_gene: .
CDR3nt: TGTGCCAGCGTCTATGGCACAGATACGCAGTATTTT
CDR3aa: CASVYGTDTQYF

abundance: .
v_gene: TRBV5-1
j_gene: TRBJ2-3
d_gene: TRBD2
CDR3nt: TGCGCCAGCAGCCCCGGGACTAGCGGGAGGGCCGGGGAAACTTCGCAGTATTTT
CDR3aa: CASSPGTSGRAGETSQYF

abundance: .
v_gene: TRBV9
j_gene: TRBJ2-1
d_gene: TRBD2
CDR3nt: TGTGCCAGCAGCGTAGTTCCTAGCGGGGGACAGGCTGAGCAGTTCTTC
CDR3aa: CASSVVPSGGQAEQFF

abundance: .
v_gene: TRBV23-1
j_gene: TRBJ1-5
d_gene: .
CDR3nt: TGCGCCAGGGGGGGTCCCTATAGCAATCAGCCCCAGCATTTT
CDR3aa: CARGGPYSNQPQHF

abundance: .
v_gene: TRBV5-1
j_gene: TRBJ2-3
d_gene: TRBD2
CDR3nt: TGCGCCAGCAGCCCGGAGGCTAGCGGGGGATATAGGGAGTATTTT
CDR3aa: CASSPEASGGYREYF

abundance: .
v_gene: TRBV6-5
j_gene: TRBJ2-2
d_gene: TRBD1
CDR3nt: TGTGCCAGCAGTTATCCCGGGACAGGGGGGACCGGGGAGCTGTTTTTT
CDR3aa: CASSYPGTGGTGELFF

abundance: .
v_gene: TRBV21-1
j_gene: TRBJ2-3
d_gene: .
CDR3nt: TGTGCCAGCAGCAAAGAGGGTCCCGGCAGGGCTCGGGATACGCAGTATTTT
CDR3aa: CASSKEGPGRARDTQYF

abundance: .
v_gene: TRBV30
j_gene: TRBJ2-6
d_gene: .
CDR3nt: TGTGCCTGGAGTAGGCAGACCGGGGCCAACGTCCTGACTTTC
CDR3aa: CAWSRQTGANVLTF

abundance: .
v_gene: TRBV6-1
j_gene: TRBJ2-1
d_gene: TRBD2
CDR3nt: TGTGCCAGCAGTGAATTAGCGGGGGGCCTTATCCATGAGCAGTTCTTC
CDR3aa: CASSELAGGLIHEQFF

abundance: .
v_gene: TRBV19
j_gene: TRBJ2-3
d_gene: TRBD2
CDR3nt: TGTGCCAGTAGTATATCAGCGGGACGAAGCACAGATACGCAGTATTTT
CDR3aa: CASSISAGRSTDTQYF

abundance: once
v_gene: TRBV2
j_gene: TRBJ1-2
d_gene: .
CDR3nt: TGTGCCAGCAGCCCCGGAGAGTATGGCTACACCTTC
CDR3aa: CASSPGEYGYTF

abundance: .
v_gene: TRBV5-1
j_gene: TRBJ2-2
d_gene: TRBD2
CDR3nt: TGCGCCAGCACCCGAGGGGGTAGCGGGAGCGTGGCGAACACCGGGGAGCTGTTTTTT
CDR3aa: CASTRGGSGSVANTGELFF

abundance: few
v_gene: TRBV7-6
j_gene: TRBJ2-2
d_gene: TRBD2
CDR3nt: TGTGCCAGCAGCCTAGCGGGGACGAACACCGGGGAGCTGTTTTTT
CDR3aa: CASSLAGTNTGELFF

abundance: .
v_gene: TRBV28
j_gene: TRBJ1-4
d_gene: .
CDR3nt: TGTGCCAGCAGTTTATCAGTGCGTTATGAAAAACTGTTTTTT
CDR3aa: CASSLSVRYEKLFF

abundance: .
v_gene: TRBV30
j_gene: TRBJ1-1
d_gene: .
CDR3nt: TGTGCCTGGAGTGAGGCCAGGGGCACTGAAGCTTTCTTT
CDR3aa: CAWSEARGTEAFF

abundance: .
v_gene: TRBV5-1
j_gene: TRBJ2-3
d_gene: TRBD2
CDR3nt: TGCGCCAGCAGCTCAAACGGACTAGCGGGGGGCACAGATACGCAGTATTTT
CDR3aa: CASSSNGLAGGTDTQYF

abundance: .
v_gene: TRBV15
j_gene: TRBJ2-7
d_gene: TRBD2
CDR3nt: TGTGCCACCAGCAGAGGCCAGAGTAGCGGGAGGCCAAACATCCACGAGCAGTACTTC
CDR3aa: CATSRGQSSGRPNIHEQYF

abundance: .
v_gene: TRBV7-9
j_gene: TRBJ2-1
d_gene: TRBD1
CDR3nt: TGTGCCAGCAGCTTAGCGCACAGGGGGGTTGGTTATGAGCAGTTCTTC
CDR3aa: CASSLAHRGVGYEQFF

abundance: .
v_gene: TRBV4-2
j_gene: TRBJ1-3
d_gene: .
CDR3nt: TGTGCCAGCAGCCCTATGGGACCGCACTCTGGAAACACCATATATTTT
CDR3aa: CASSPMGPHSGNTIYF

abundance: .
v_gene: TRBV7-2
j_gene: TRBJ1-2
d_gene: TRBD1
CDR3nt: TGTGCCAGCAGCTCCCCGACAGGGGGGTACTATGGCTACACCTTC
CDR3aa: CASSSPTGGYYGYTF

abundance: .
v_gene: TRBV6-1
j_gene: TRBJ2-6
d_gene: .
CDR3nt: TGTGCCAGCAGTGAAAGGTACTCTGGGGCCAACGTCCTGACTTTC
CDR3aa: CASSERYSGANVLTF

abundance: .
v_gene: TRBV5-6
j_gene: TRBJ1-1
d_gene: TRBD1
CDR3nt: TGTGCCAGCAGCCACCGGACAGGGTGGGACACTGAAGCTTTCTTT
CDR3aa: CASSHRTGWDTEAFF